This TCR beta chain was identified during a study of CD8 T cells in Susac syndrome. RNA totalling roughly 0.45 to 1 ug underwent reverse transcription with random hexamers. Across 54 Vbeta and 13 Jbeta, TCR beta CDR3 was amplified with immunoSEQ multiplex PCR. From the immunoSEQ multiplex PCR reads, TCRdb called clonotypes with MiXCR, one entry per CDR3 protein. This table holds about 290,000 distinct CDR3 sequences, 70% to 90% found once. The CDR3 has 15 residues. Germline values: CDR1 DFQATT, CDR2 SNEGSKA (reference sequence). V shed 3 bases, J shed 4 bases, and the junction held 8 bases outside the gene matches. Negative isolation yielded CD4+ and CD8+ T cells, and FACS enriched TEMRA cells.

The sequence came from a human donor with multiple sclerosis. Sequenced material: CD8+ T cells from PBMCs. The chain joins TRBV20-1 to TRBJ2-1, with 8 bases identical to TRBD2. CDR3 loop: CSARRSGRGYNEQFF. For the CDR3, the DNA is TGCAGTGCTAGGAGAAGCGGGAGAGGGTACAATGAGCAGTTCTTC.